The 28 T cell receptor beta chains in this list originate from one sample, sequenced in a study of T-cell reconstitution after alpha-beta-depleted transplantation in children. This sample's TCRbeta library carried unique molecular identifier barcodes. TCRdb recomputed calls from the PCR reads with MiXCR, one row per CDR3 protein. Of roughly 500,000 distinct CDR3 sequences listed, about 17% are singletons. The source was PBMCs from the stem cell graft donor, collected from the stem cell graft. These receptor sequences come from a human donor who donated a stem cell graft to a child with acute lymphoblastic leukemia.

The gene calls are TRBV12-3 or TRBV12-4 and TRBJ2-7; 8 positions agree with TRBD2. The V gene end was trimmed by 2 bases and the J gene end by 4 bases; junction bases not matched to a gene: 13. The CDR3 is 17 residues long. CDR3 sequence reads: CASSLISSAGGGYEQYF. In nucleotides, the CDR3 is TGTGCCAGCAGTTTAATTAGTTCGGCGGGAGGTGGGTACGAGCAGTACTTC.

This clonotype was observed many times. J is TRBJ2-7 and V is TRBV27; 10 bases are a match to TRBD2. Losses at the gene ends were 2 bases for V and 0 bases for J; bases not matched to a gene: 4. Germline CDR1 is MNHEY and CDR2 is SMNVEV (reference sequence). The CDR3 covers 16 residues. This chain's CDR3 is CASSLVLAGGSYEQYF. CDR3 nucleotide sequence: TGTGCCAGCAGTTTAGTTTTAGCGGGAGGCTCCTACGAGCAGTACTTC.

V gene TRBV29-1 combines with J gene TRBJ2-3; TRBD2 aligns across 11 bases. This CDR3 has 15 residues. V dropped 6 bases and J dropped 1; count of bases not matched to a gene: 6. In germline, CDR1 is SQVTM, CDR2 ANQGSEA. CDR3 protein: CSVGGLAEGTDTQYF. CDR3 sequence (DNA): TGCAGCGTGGGGGGACTAGCGGAGGGCACAGATACGCAGTATTTT.

The genes are TRBV7-9 and TRBJ1-1; D unresolved. The V and J ends lost 8 bases and 4 bases respectively, with 5 bases between them. CDR1 and CDR2 (germline): SEHNR, FQNEAQ (reference sequence). This CDR3 is 10 amino acids long. The CDR3: CASGRTEAFF. For the CDR3, the DNA is TGTGCCAGCGGCCGCACTGAAGCTTTCTTT.

This clonotype has ten or more counts. The rearrangement links TRBV27 to TRBJ1-1; possible D gene TRBD1, 6 bases. Germline V gives CDR1 MNHEY, CDR2 SMNVEV (reference sequence). CDR3 length: 13 residues. Trimming took 6 bases from V and 1 from J, leaving 9 bases between them. The CDR3 here is CASRGGGNTEAFF. CDR3 DNA: TGTGCCAGCAGGGGAGGGGGGAACACTGAAGCTTTCTTT.

The gene calls are TRBV5-1 and TRBJ1-1, with D unresolved. Trimming took 6 bases from V and 5 from J, leaving 11 bases between them. The CDR3 loop spans 12 amino acids. Germline values: CDR1 SGHRS, CDR2 YFSETQ. For the CDR3, the DNA is TGCGCCAGCACCCGACCAGGAACTGAAGCTTTCTTT. It encodes CASTRPGTEAFF.

Only a few counts were recorded for this clonotype. DNA of the CDR3: TGTGCCAGCAGCCAAGTGGTACTCCCAGGAGGCACCGGGGAGCTGTTTTTT. Encoded protein: CASSQVVLPGGTGELFF. The genes are TRBV4-2 and TRBJ2-2; weak D call: TRBD2 (5 bases). V was trimmed by 1 base and J by 4 bases, leaving 16 bases between them. The germline V gene encodes CDR1 LGHNA and CDR2 YNFKEQ. The CDR3 totals 17 residues.

The sample holds many counts of this clonotype. The V call is TRBV5-1, the J call TRBJ2-1; no clear D. The CDR3 extends over 13 amino acids. V lost 0 bases and J lost 7, with 8 bases in between. The germline V gene encodes CDR1 SGHRS and CDR2 YFSETQ. The CDR3 is CASSLAGSNEQFF. CDR3 bases: TGCGCCAGCAGCTTGGCGGGTTCAAATGAGCAGTTCTTC. The full variable domain, rest sourced from reference TRBV5-1 and TRBJ2-1, is KAGVTQTPRYLIKTRGQQVTLSCSPISGHRSVSWYQQTPGQGLQFLFEYFSETQRNKGNFPGRFSGRQFSNSRSEMNVSTLELGDSALYLCASSLAGSNEQFFGPGTRLTVL.

This clonotype was detected only a few times. The chain is built from TRBV11-2 and TRBJ1-4, with D possibly matching TRBD1 (5 bases). The CDR3 length is 17 residues. V lost 0 bases and J 0 bases, leaving 11 bases between the germline ends. Germline-derived CDR1 and CDR2 are SGHAT and FQNNGV. This chain's CDR3 is CASSLEGAAATNEKLFF. The CDR3 bases are TGTGCCAGCAGCTTAGAAGGGGCGGCCGCAACTAATGAAAAACTGTTTTTT.

The chain's CDR3 is CASSQGGLAAYQETQYF. CDR3 in DNA: TGCGCCAGCAGCCAAGGAGGACTAGCGGCGTACCAAGAGACCCAGTACTTC. This sequence joins TRBV4-1 and TRBJ2-5, with 10 bases identical to TRBD2. CDR1 is MGHRA and CDR2 is YSYEKL in the germline V gene. J lost 0 bases, V lost 1 base, and 5 bases had no gene match. CDR3 size: 17 residues.

In regard to this clonotype: The junction shows a germline mismatch at one end, possibly a read error. The V call is TRBV5-6, the J call TRBJ2-1, with D possibly matching TRBD1 (5 bases). This CDR3 has 12 amino acids. Germline loops: CDR1 SGHDT, CDR2 YYEEEE. The CDR3 is CASSPGYSEQFF. The DNA for the CDR3 is TGTGCCAGCAGCCCAGGGTACAGTGAGCAGTTCTTC.

This clonotype was seen a few times. V and J are TRBV9 and TRBJ2-7, with a weak D call TRBD2 (6 bases). Germline V gene data show CDR1 as SGDLS and CDR2 as YYNGEE. The CDR3 runs to 16 residues. The V gene lost 4 bases and the J gene lost 3 bases, with 20 bases spanning the gap. CDR3 nucleotides: TGTGCCAGCAGCCCCCGGACTAACCAACCCTACTACGAGCAGTACTTC. Its protein product is CASSPRTNQPYYEQYF.

This clonotype occurred a few times. Because the CDR3 is missing its conserved closing phenylalanine or tryptophan, this is likely a read error. The limits of the CDR3 on the DNA are not certain, so only TCRdb's listed CDR3 is given. The chain uses TRBV7-8 and TRBJ1-1; the table assigns TRBD1, which was not confirmed against the DNA. CDR1 SGHVS and CDR2 FQNEAQ come from the germline V gene. The CDR3 comprises 13 residues, both ends counted. The chain's CDR3 is CASRGGGAGPLRL.

The chain is built from TRBV10-3 and TRBJ1-2; weak D call: TRBD1 (5 bases). The CDR3 is made up of 16 amino acids. The germline V gene has CDR1 ENHRY and CDR2 SYGVKD. The V end lost 0 bases, the J end lost 3 bases, and 14 bases lay between the germline ends. In nucleotides, the CDR3 is TGTGCCATCAGTGAGTCGGGGGACCCTCGGGACTATGGCTACACCTTC. This translates into CAISESGDPRDYGYTF.

J is TRBJ2-7 and V is TRBV30, with D tentatively TRBD2 (6 bases). Looked up from germline, CDR1 is GTSNPN and CDR2 is SVGIG (reference sequence). The CDR3 is made up of 17 amino acids. The V and J ends lost 5 bases and 1 base respectively, with 24 bases between them. This CDR3 is CAWAKAGTSDRSYEQYF. The CDR3 DNA is TGTGCCTGGGCCAAAGCTGGGACTTCTGATCGGTCCTACGAGCAGTACTTC.

In its sample, this clonotype was seen a few times. Here the CDR3 reads CASSPTALSIGYTF. CDR3 bases: TGTGCCAGCAGTCCAACAGCGCTATCTATAGGCTACACCTTC. The gene calls are TRBV12-3 or TRBV12-4 and TRBJ1-2; D uncertain. Trimming removed 5 bases at V and 8 bases at J, with 18 bases between. There are 14 residues in the CDR3.

The chain recombines TRBV19 with TRBJ2-7; D not resolved. The CDR3 contains 13 residues. Trimming left V 4 bases short and J 3 bases short, with 10 bases between. In germline, CDR1 is LNHDA, CDR2 SQIVND (reference sequence). The CDR3 loop reads CASSTGFYYEQYF. Here the CDR3 DNA reads TGTGCCAGTAGTACGGGTTTTTACTACGAGCAGTACTTC.

The chain combines TRBV12-3 or TRBV12-4 with TRBJ1-4; D uncertain. This CDR3 has 14 amino acids. The V end lost 7 bases, the J end lost 4 bases, and 13 bases lay between the germline ends. CDR3 residues: CASTRQRLNEKLFF. In DNA, the CDR3 is TGTGCCAGCACGCGTCAACGGCTTAATGAAAAACTGTTTTTT.

The DNA of the CDR3 is TGTGCCAGTAGTTCCGGACAGGACCAAGAGACCCAGTACTTC. Translation gives CASSSGQDQETQYF. The rearrangement uses TRBV19 and TRBJ2-5; 7 bases fit TRBD1. This CDR3 is built from 14 residues. Germline values: CDR1 LNHDA, CDR2 SQIVND (reference sequence). Unmatched junction bases numbered 3, after V lost 5 bases and J lost 0 bases.

This chain joins TRBV5-1 and TRBJ2-1, with 8 bases matching TRBD2. J lost 10 bases, V lost 5 bases, and 8 bases had no gene match. Per the germline V gene, CDR1 is SGHRS and CDR2 is YFSETQ. The CDR3 totals 13 residues. CDR3 region: CASSQAGVREQFF. CDR3 DNA sequence: TGCGCCAGCAGTCAAGCGGGAGTTAGGGAGCAGTTCTTC.

The chain employs TRBV5-1 and TRBJ2-1, with 14 bases that match TRBD2. Trimming at V came to 4 bases and at J to 0 bases, leaving 9 bases not matched to a gene. Per germline, CDR1 SGHRS and CDR2 YFSETQ. The CDR3 is 19 amino acids. The CDR3 protein is CASSRISGLAGGSYNEQFF. CDR3 nucleotides: TGCGCCAGCAGCCGCATAAGCGGACTAGCGGGAGGCTCCTACAATGAGCAGTTCTTC.

The chain links TRBV19 to TRBJ2-3; 7 positions match TRBD1. This CDR3 region has 11 residues. The germline gives CDR1 LNHDA, CDR2 SQIVND (reference sequence). V lost 11 bases to trimming and J lost 4 bases; unmatched junction nucleotides: 3. The CDR3 nucleotides read TGTGCCGGGGACAGCGCAGATACGCAGTATTTT. It yields the protein CAGDSADTQYF.

This clonotype was counted between two and nine times. This chain connects TRBV27 to TRBJ2-1; tentative D call: TRBD1 (5 bases). The germline V gene encodes CDR1 MNHEY and CDR2 SMNVEV (reference sequence). This CDR3 comprises 14 residues. V was pared by 6 bases and J by 8 bases, with 17 bases between. CDR3 nucleotides: TGTGCCAGCAGCCTCGCGCAGGGTTGGGATGAGCAGTTCTTC. Translation: CASSLAQGWDEQFF.

The chain carries TRBV6-5 and TRBJ2-7; D is possibly TRBD1 (6 bases). Germline values: CDR1 MNHEY, CDR2 SVGAGI. The germline V and J ends were trimmed by 5 bases and 9 bases, with 14 bases remaining between them. The CDR3 has 12 residues. CDR3 in DNA: TGTGCCAGCAGTGGGGAACAGGGATGGCAGTACTTC. Its protein product is CASSGEQGWQYF.

This clonotype was counted only a few times. The rearrangement links TRBV29-1 to TRBJ2-7; 9 bases line up with TRBD1. The CDR3 sequence is 15 residues long. The V gene end was trimmed by 1 base and the J gene end by 1 base; junction bases not matched to a gene: 5. CDR1 SQVTM and CDR2 ANQGSEA come from the germline V gene. CDR3 residues: CSVEGRQGVSYEQYF. The CDR3 DNA is TGCAGCGTTGAAGGGAGACAGGGGGTTTCCTACGAGCAGTACTTC.

This clonotype has at least ten counts. The CDR3 reads CASSLGQKTDTQYF. CDR3 nucleotide sequence: TGCGCCAGCAGCTTGGGACAGAAGACAGATACGCAGTATTTT. The rearrangement joins TRBV5-1 to TRBJ2-3; D perhaps matches TRBD1 (5 bases). This CDR3 region has 14 residues. The germline gives CDR1 SGHRS, CDR2 YFSETQ. Trimming pared 0 bases from V and 3 bases from J, leaving 8 bases between.

The V gene is TRBV20-1, the J gene TRBJ2-7, with a tentative D call TRBD1 (6 bases). Germline lookup yields CDR1 DFQATT and CDR2 SNEGSKA (reference sequence). V lost 0 bases and J lost 0, with 9 bases in between. The CDR3 sequence is 14 residues long. This chain's CDR3 is CSARDTRGSYEQYF. The CDR3 nucleotides are TGCAGTGCTAGAGATACCAGGGGCTCCTACGAGCAGTACTTC.

The chain uses TRBV7-6 and TRBJ2-7; a weak D match, TRBD2 (6 bases). The CDR3 runs 15 residues. The ends were cut back, 5 bases at V and 2 bases at J, with 16 bases in the middle. Germline V gives CDR1 SGHVS, CDR2 FNYEAQ. In DNA, the CDR3 is TGTGCCAGCAGCCATGGGGCGGGACCAGCCTACGAGCAGTACTTC. This codes for CASSHGAGPAYEQYF.